This TCR beta chain was identified during a study of immune evolution from preneoplasia to lung adenocarcinoma. Comment on this clone: Its antigen is undetermined.

General study findings and limits: Normal lung had the highest top T cell clone frequencies. Clonality was highest in normal lung, lower in later-stage lesions apparently.

The V gene's germline CDR1 is WSHSY and CDR2 SAAADI. The CDR3 runs to 14 residues. The ends lost 7 bases at V and 3 bases at J; junction bases unmatched: 8. Clones were sequenced by immunoSEQ multiplex PCR, and TCRdb holds only the in-frame ones, with some missing. This table has fewer than 14,000 clones, under 90% appearing once. The receptor comes from a person between 65 and 79 years old with lung adenocarcinoma. This sequence joins TRBV10-2 and TRBJ1-1; TRBD1 agrees at 7 bases. The material sequenced was FFPE minimally invasive lung adenocarcinoma tissue. In nucleotides, the CDR3 is TGCGCCAGCATCGCGCCAGGGGGGGACACTGAAGCTTTCTTT. It is translated as CASIAPGGDTEAFF.